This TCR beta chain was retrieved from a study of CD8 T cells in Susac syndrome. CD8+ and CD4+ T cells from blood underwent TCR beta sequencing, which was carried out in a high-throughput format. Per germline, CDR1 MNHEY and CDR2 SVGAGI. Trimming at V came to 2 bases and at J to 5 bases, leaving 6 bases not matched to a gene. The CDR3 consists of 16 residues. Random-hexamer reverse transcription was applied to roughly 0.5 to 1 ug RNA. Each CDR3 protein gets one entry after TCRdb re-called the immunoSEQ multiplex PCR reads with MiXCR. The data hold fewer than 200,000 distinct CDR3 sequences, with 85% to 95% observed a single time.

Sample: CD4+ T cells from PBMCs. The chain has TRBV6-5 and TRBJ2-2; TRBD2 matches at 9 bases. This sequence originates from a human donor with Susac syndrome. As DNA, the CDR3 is TGTGCCAGCAGTTACGGGGCGGGGGGGCAAACCGGGGAGCTGTTTTTT. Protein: CASSYGAGGQTGELFF.